This TCR beta chain was found in a study of identical twins. The CDR3 length is 13 residues. V gave up 4 bases and J gave up 4 bases, with 7 bases separating them. Per the germline V gene, CDR1 is MNHEY and CDR2 is SVGEGT. A few counts support this clonotype. Each CDR3 protein gets one entry after TCRdb re-called the 5' RACE reads with MiXCR. The table lists about 470,000 distinct CDR3 sequences, roughly a quarter of them singletons, with around 3% in the top ten. The sample also formed part of further work on T cells expressing NK-cell markers.

The TCR sequence derives from a woman aged 18-29 years in good health. The sample taken for sequencing was CD4+ T cells sorted from blood. The V gene is TRBV6-2 or TRBV6-3, the J gene TRBJ2-2; D unclear. This chain's CDR3 is CASSSHPTGELFF. The CDR3 DNA sequence: TGTGCCAGCAGTTCACACCCCACCGGGGAGCTGTTTTTT.